These 28 T cell receptor beta chains came from one sample sequenced in a study of tumor-infiltrating lymphocytes in localized non-small cell lung cancer. TCRdb's table, derived via immunoSEQ multiplex PCR, lists solely in-frame clones and lacks some. The sample carries 21,000 or so clones, around 78% recorded once. Sequenced sample: lung tumor tissue. All receptors derive from a human donor with non-small cell lung cancer.

The chain employs TRBV29-1 and TRBJ1-2; D call uncertain. CDR1 and CDR2 (germline): SQVTM, ANQGSEA. This CDR3 region has 12 residues. V was trimmed by 4 bases and J by 8 bases, leaving 14 bases between them. Written as DNA, the CDR3 is TGCAGCGTTGGTGGCTCTAGGGTAGGCTACACCTTC. Its translation: CSVGGSRVGYTF.

The V gene is TRBV11-3, the J gene TRBJ2-3; 9 bases agree with TRBD2. The CDR3 runs 15 residues. Unmatched junction bases numbered 5, after V lost 5 bases and J lost 2 bases. Per germline, CDR1 SGHNT and CDR2 YENEEA. CDR3 amino acids: CASSLRGGNTDTQYF. In DNA form, the CDR3 reads TGTGCCAGCAGCCTGCGGGGGGGTAACACAGATACGCAGTATTTT.

The table lists this clone with a few counts. The chain has TRBV6-6 and TRBJ2-7; D might be TRBD2 (5 bases). The germline V gene encodes CDR1 MNHNY and CDR2 SVGAGI (reference sequence). This CDR3 is 15 amino acids long. The V and J ends lost 4 bases and 2 bases respectively, with 15 bases between them. This CDR3 is CASSSTGGPTYEQYF. As DNA, the CDR3 is TGTGCCAGCAGTTCGACCGGCGGGCCTACCTACGAGCAGTACTTC.

The chain carries TRBV15 and TRBJ1-5, with D maybe TRBD1 (5 bases). The CDR3 is 13 amino acids. Germline V gene sequence: CDR1 LNHNV, CDR2 YYDKDF (reference sequence). Trimming cost V 5 bases and J 4 bases, with 9 bases left between them. The CDR3 nucleotides are TGTGCCACCAGCTGGGACCGAAATCAGCCCCAGCATTTT. It specifies CATSWDRNQPQHF.

The chain combines TRBV11-3 with TRBJ1-1; D possibly corresponds to TRBD1 (5 bases). CDR1 is SGHNT and CDR2 is YENEEA in the germline V gene. The CDR3 is made up of 14 amino acids. Trimming took off 2 bases at V and 4 bases at J, with 11 bases between the two ends. The CDR3 region is CASSLTGGGTEAFF. The CDR3, as DNA: TGTGCCAGCAGCTTAACAGGAGGTGGCACTGAAGCTTTCTTT.

The chain recombines TRBV2 with TRBJ2-6; perhaps TRBD1 as D (6 bases). CDR1 and CDR2 from the germline V gene are SNHLY and FYNNEI. The CDR3 loop spans 13 amino acids. Deletions cut 9 bases from V and 4 bases from J, with 10 bases between. This CDR3 reads CARTGKGANVLTF. Written as DNA, the CDR3 is TGTGCCAGAACAGGGAAAGGGGCCAACGTCCTGACTTTC. Full variable domain (missing parts from reference TRBV2 and TRBJ2-6): EPEVTQTPSHQVTQMGQEVILRCVPISNHLYFYWYRQILGQKVEFLVSFYNNEISEKSEIFDDQFSVERPDGSNFTLKIRSTKLEDSAMYFCARTGKGANVLTFGAGSRLTVL.

J is TRBJ1-1 and V is TRBV5-1, with 8 bases fitting TRBD1. Germline trimming cut 2 bases from V and 6 bases from J; bases unmatched to any gene: 12. The V gene's germline CDR1 is SGHRS and CDR2 YFSETQ. The CDR3 is 16 amino acids. CDR3 bases: TGCGCCAGCAGCTTCTCAAACCAGGGGGCGAGCGCTGAAGCTTTCTTT. Encoded protein: CASSFSNQGASAEAFF. Variable domain in full (rest from reference TRBV5-1 and TRBJ1-1): KAGVTQTPRYLIKTRGQQVTLSCSPISGHRSVSWYQQTPGQGLQFLFEYFSETQRNKGNFPGRFSGRQFSNSRSEMNVSTLELGDSALYLCASSFSNQGASAEAFFGQGTRLTVV.

The chain combines TRBV15 with TRBJ1-2, with D tentatively TRBD1 (5 bases). V gave up 5 bases and J gave up 4 bases, with 20 bases separating them. The CDR3 is 16 residues long. Germline lookup yields CDR1 LNHNV and CDR2 YYDKDF (reference sequence). The CDR3 is CATSGLVQEGGYGYTF. The CDR3 region has the DNA TGTGCCACCAGCGGGTTGGTACAGGAAGGCGGCTATGGCTACACCTTC.

The chain employs TRBV5-1 and TRBJ1-1; D is unclear. The V and J ends lost 0 bases and 6 bases respectively, with 12 bases between them. Per the germline V gene, CDR1 is SGHRS and CDR2 is YFSETQ. The CDR3 is 14 amino acids. The CDR3: CASSLETGGSEAFF. The CDR3 region has the DNA TGCGCCAGCAGCTTGGAGACTGGCGGCTCTGAAGCTTTCTTT.

This chain joins TRBV7-2 and TRBJ1-5, with a possible D match to TRBD1 (5 bases). CDR1 SGHTA and CDR2 FQGNSA come from the germline V gene. V was shortened by 5 bases and J by 0 bases, with 11 bases between the two germline ends. The CDR3 is 15 residues long. The CDR3, as DNA: TGTGCCAGCAGCCTTGTCGGGGGTAGCAATCAGCCCCAGCATTTT. Amino acid sequence: CASSLVGGSNQPQHF.

The CDR3 DNA follows: TGCGCCAGCAGCTTAGCAGGGTACCAAGAGACCCAGTACTTC. Its translation is CASSLAGYQETQYF. The genes are TRBV5-1 and TRBJ2-5, with a possible D match to TRBD1 (5 bases). The V end was cut by 2 bases, the J end by 0 bases, with 8 bases between. Germline V lookup: CDR1 SGHRS, CDR2 YFSETQ. The CDR3 totals 14 residues.

CDR3 bases: TGCGCCAGCAGCTTCGATGATGGCTCGTGGGAAAAACTGTTTTTT. Protein: CASSFDDGSWEKLFF. The chain employs TRBV5-1 and TRBJ1-4; D remains unclear. Looked up from germline, CDR1 is SGHRS and CDR2 is YFSETQ. V shed 2 bases and J shed 8 bases, with 16 bases lying between them. The CDR3 spans 15 residues.

The V and J genes are TRBV5-1 and TRBJ1-1; D gene ambiguous. The CDR3 loop spans 13 amino acids. CDR1 and CDR2 (germline): SGHRS, YFSETQ. The V end lost 0 bases, the J end lost 0 bases, and 3 bases lay between the germline ends. In DNA form, the CDR3 reads TGCGCCAGCAGCTTGGTGTTGAACACTGAAGCTTTCTTT. It is translated as CASSLVLNTEAFF.

This chain connects TRBV29-1 to TRBJ2-3, with unresolved D. There are 11 residues in the CDR3. V was clipped by 7 bases and J by 4 bases, with 9 bases between them. Germline CDR1 and CDR2: SQVTM and ANQGSEA. Here the CDR3 DNA reads TGCAGCGCCCGACCAGCAGATACGCAGTATTTT. Residues: CSARPADTQYF.

This clone has just a few counts. This chain links TRBV5-1 with TRBJ2-1, with a possible D match to TRBD2 (5 bases). The germline gives CDR1 SGHRS, CDR2 YFSETQ. The CDR3 is made up of 14 amino acids. V dropped 4 bases and J dropped 5 bases, with 13 bases sitting between them. The CDR3 here is CASSEGSNNNEQFF. DNA of the CDR3: TGCGCCAGCAGCGAGGGATCCAATAACAATGAGCAGTTCTTC.

V and J are TRBV12-5 and TRBJ1-2; maybe TRBD1 (6 bases). CDR1 is LGHNT, CDR2 FRNRAP, per germline. V lost 3 bases and J 2 bases, leaving 10 bases between the germline ends. CDR3 size: 14 residues. The CDR3: CASGFADRNYGYTF. The CDR3 nucleotides are TGTGCTAGTGGTTTCGCCGACAGGAACTATGGCTACACCTTC.

This sequence joins TRBV19 and TRBJ2-7; D possibly uses TRBD1 or TRBD2 (6 bases each). Germline CDR1 reads LNHDA; CDR2 reads SQIVND (reference sequence). The V and J ends lost 2 bases and 1 base respectively, with 15 bases between them. CDR3 length: 16 residues. This CDR3 is CASSISGAGRSYEQYF. The CDR3 bases are TGTGCCAGTAGTATATCGGGGGCAGGGCGTTCCTACGAGCAGTACTTC.

The rearrangement uses TRBV10-1 and TRBJ2-1, with a possible D match to TRBD1 (8 bases). V lost 5 bases and J lost 4, with 18 bases in between. In germline, CDR1 is WNHNN, CDR2 SYGVQD (reference sequence). The CDR3 length is 16 residues. The CDR3 sequence: CASSPGGQALYNEQFF. The CDR3 nucleotides read TGCGCCAGCAGTCCGGGGGGACAGGCGCTTTACAATGAGCAGTTCTTC.

The chain is built from TRBV6-5 and TRBJ1-2, with 9 bases lining up with TRBD1. V dropped 0 bases and J dropped 6; count of bases not matched to a gene: 5. This CDR3 has 15 amino acids. CDR1 is MNHEY and CDR2 is SVGAGI in the germline V gene. The CDR3 nucleotides are TGTGCCAGCAGTTACTCGATACAGGGGGCGGATGGCTACACCTTC. Protein sequence: CASSYSIQGADGYTF.

V usage is TRBV2 and J usage is TRBJ2-7; 11 nucleotides align to TRBD1. The germline gives CDR1 SNHLY, CDR2 FYNNEI. The V and J ends lost 10 bases and 0 bases, in that order; junction bases with no gene match: 2. The CDR3 sequence is 13 residues long. In DNA form, the CDR3 reads TGTGCCACAGGACAGGGGGCCTCCTACGAGCAGTACTTC. Residues: CATGQGASYEQYF.

The table lists this clone with a count of one. The V and J genes are TRBV28 and TRBJ1-2; 10 positions agree with TRBD1. Germline loops: CDR1 MDHEN, CDR2 SYDVKM. The CDR3 length is 14 residues. With V trimmed by 7 bases and J by 4 bases, 6 bases remained unmatched. This chain's CDR3 is CASNGQGESYGYTF. The CDR3 DNA sequence: TGTGCCAGCAATGGACAGGGGGAGAGCTATGGCTACACCTTC.

V usage is TRBV5-5 and J usage is TRBJ1-5; D is uncertain. Germline V gene data show CDR1 as SGHKS and CDR2 as YYEKEE (reference sequence). CDR3 size: 13 residues. V lost 4 bases and J lost 12, with 17 bases in between. The chain's CDR3 is CASSPTPGGVQHF. The CDR3 DNA sequence: TGTGCCAGCAGCCCTACCCCGGGAGGTGTCCAGCATTTT.

This clone was seen only a few times. This chain uses TRBV6-5 with TRBJ1-1; 7 positions agree with TRBD1. CDR3 length: 15 residues. Germline V gives CDR1 MNHEY, CDR2 SVGAGI. J lost 5 bases, V lost 0 bases, and 6 bases had no gene match. This chain's CDR3 is CASSYSSGGRTEAFF. CDR3 nucleotide sequence: TGTGCCAGCAGTTACTCTTCAGGGGGGAGAACTGAAGCTTTCTTT.

In its sample, this clone was seen a few times. In DNA, the CDR3 is TGTGCCAGCAGCTCGGACAGGGGTGAAAAACTGTTTTTT. Protein product: CASSSDRGEKLFF. The genes are TRBV5-4 and TRBJ1-4; TRBD1 aligns across 9 bases. In germline, CDR1 is SGHNT, CDR2 YYREEE (reference sequence). This CDR3 spans 13 amino acids. V lost 3 bases to trimming and J lost 7 bases; unmatched junction nucleotides: 1.

The chain links TRBV19 to TRBJ2-5; D possibly matches TRBD1 or TRBD2 (5 bases each). Trimming removed 1 base at V and 3 bases at J, with 12 bases between. The CDR3 totals 15 residues. Germline V gene lookup returns CDR1 LNHDA and CDR2 SQIVND (reference sequence). CDR3 DNA: TGTGCCAGTAGTATAGGGCCGGGACCTAAAGAGACCCAGTACTTC. Translation gives CASSIGPGPKETQYF.

J is TRBJ1-2 and V is TRBV10-3; TRBD1 agrees at 9 bases. The CDR3 consists of 15 residues. CDR1 is ENHRY, CDR2 SYGVKD, per germline. J was trimmed by 4 bases and V by 9 bases; bases with no gene match: 12. The CDR3 protein is CAIGLNRGQGYGYTF. CDR3 DNA sequence: TGTGCCATAGGATTGAACAGGGGGCAGGGCTATGGCTACACCTTC.

This clone was seen a handful of times. V gene TRBV2 combines with J gene TRBJ2-7, with D maybe TRBD1 (5 bases). The length of the CDR3 is 19 residues. Trimming shortened V by 6 bases and J by 3 bases, and 30 bases separated the two germline ends. Germline lookup yields CDR1 SNHLY and CDR2 FYNNEI. CDR3 nucleotides: TGTGCCAGCAGCCAAAGCTTAATTTGGACACCTAGAACCTTCTACGAGCAGTACTTC. This gives the protein CASSQSLIWTPRTFYEQYF.

This clone has just one count. The gene calls are TRBV10-2 and TRBJ1-1; 7 bases agree with TRBD1. In germline, CDR1 is WSHSY, CDR2 SAAADI. V shed 3 bases, J shed 5 bases, and the junction held 3 bases outside the gene matches. The CDR3 loop spans 13 amino acids. CDR3 nucleotide sequence: TGCGCCAGCAGTGACAGGGGGAGGACTGAAGCTTTCTTT. It translates to CASSDRGRTEAFF.